This T cell receptor beta chain was profiled in a study of vaccination and CD4 T cells after COVID-19. This clonotype was recorded a few times. What it binds is unknown. Noted treatment: approximately 9-day PBMC culture with coronavirus spike peptide pools or control peptides (ViraFEST assay). Fresh IL-2 medium replaced half the culture medium on days 3 and 7. The study sequenced cultured CD4+ T cell DNA using the Oncomine TCR Beta short-read assay. In TCRdb, the PCR reads were re-called with MiXCR into one record per CDR3 protein. Of some 14,000 distinct CDR3 sequences listed, under 45% were seen once; the top ten hold about 12%. This receptor was identified in a human donor who had recovered from COVID-19. Sequenced sample: CD4+ T cells from blood, cultured in vitro.

CDR3 sequence: CASSQRTGVWETQYF. The CDR3 region has the DNA TGTGCCAGCAGTCAAAGGACAGGGGTATGGGAGACCCAGTACTTC. The chain has TRBV2 and TRBJ2-5; 9 bases match TRBD1. CDR1 SNHLY and CDR2 FYNNEI come from the germline V gene. The CDR3 is made up of 15 amino acids. Trimming cost V 5 bases and J 5 bases; bases outside gene matches: 9.